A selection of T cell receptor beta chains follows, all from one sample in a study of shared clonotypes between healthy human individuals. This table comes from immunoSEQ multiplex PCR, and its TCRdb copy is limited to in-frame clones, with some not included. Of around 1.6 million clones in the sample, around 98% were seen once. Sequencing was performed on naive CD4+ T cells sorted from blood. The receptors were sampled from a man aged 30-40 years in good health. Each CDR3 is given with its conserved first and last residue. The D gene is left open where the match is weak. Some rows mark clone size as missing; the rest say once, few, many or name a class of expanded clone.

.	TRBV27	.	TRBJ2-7	CASSPGTTSAHYEQYF	TGTGCCAGCAGTCCTGGGACAACCTCCGCTCACTACGAGCAGTACTTC
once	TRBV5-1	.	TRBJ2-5	CASSLASRETQYF	TGCGCCAGCAGCTTGGCTTCACGCGAGACCCAGTACTTC
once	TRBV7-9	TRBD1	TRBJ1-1	CASSTGTGNTEAFF	TGTGCCAGCAGCACCGGGACAGGGAACACTGAAGCTTTCTTT
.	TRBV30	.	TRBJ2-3	CAWQSTGTDTQYF	TGTGCCTGGCAATCGACTGGAACAGATACGCAGTATTTT
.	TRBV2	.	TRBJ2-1	CASSDIARFRNEQFF	TGTGCCAGCAGTGACATTGCCAGGTTCAGGAATGAGCAGTTCTTC
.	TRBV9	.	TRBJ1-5	CASSVATGGAAQHF	TGTGCCAGCAGCGTAGCTACCGGGGGGGCTGCCCAGCATTTT
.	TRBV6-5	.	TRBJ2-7	CASRKGLEGQYF	TGTGCCAGCAGGAAAGGCCTGGAGGGGCAGTACTTC
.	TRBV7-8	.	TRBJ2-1	CASTRIPQGYNEQFF	TGTGCCAGCACCCGTATTCCACAGGGTTACAATGAGCAGTTCTTC
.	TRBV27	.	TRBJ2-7	CAGTLYEQYF	TGTGCCGGGACACTCTACGAGCAGTACTTC
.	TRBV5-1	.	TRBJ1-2	CASSLTGLDYGYTF	TGCGCCAGCAGCTTGACAGGCCTTGACTATGGCTACACCTTC
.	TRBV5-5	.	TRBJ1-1	CASSADSFADTEAFF	TGTGCCAGCAGCGCCGACAGTTTTGCAGACACTGAAGCTTTCTTT
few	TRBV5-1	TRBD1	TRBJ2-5	CASSWGQGQETQYF	TGCGCCAGCAGCTGGGGACAGGGCCAAGAGACCCAGTACTTC